The TCR beta chain under discussion was sequenced for a study of T cells in localized non-small cell lung cancer. Study-level points and caveats: Measurement of T cell clonality placed uninvolved adjacent lung highest, above the level in tumor. Heterogeneity within the tumor remains possible, as just one region underwent sequencing. Appearance in adjacent lung was seen for a median roughly 56 of the top 100 tumor clones.

The CDR3 covers 14 residues. Trimming took 4 bases from V and 6 from J, leaving 16 bases between them. Germline V CDR1 and CDR2: ENHRY, SYGVKD. Only in-frame clones appear in the TCRdb table, and some are missing; sequencing was by immunoSEQ multiplex PCR. The data show 15,000 to 20,000 clones, with about four fifths seen just once and about 25% held by the top ten. Remarks on this clone: Its antigen remains unknown.

Here the sequenced sample was peripheral blood, taken before any cancer treatment. The V and J genes are TRBV10-3 and TRBJ2-7; possibly TRBD2 for D (6 bases). This receptor was obtained from an older female donor with stage I lung adenocarcinoma. This CDR3 is CAISGLATQSEQYF. In DNA form, the CDR3 reads TGTGCCATCAGTGGGCTAGCGACGCAGAGCGAGCAGTACTTC.